The clone carrying this TCR beta chain has just a few counts. Its antigen is unknown. Germline CDR1 is MNHNS and CDR2 is SASEGT. The CDR3 loop spans 15 amino acids. The ends lost 4 bases at V and 5 bases at J; junction bases unmatched: 7. The data were taken from a study of cytomegalovirus exposure and HLA in healthy donors. With 60 Vbeta and 13 Jbeta primers, the PCR was carried out. Clones were sequenced by immunoSEQ multiplex PCR, and TCRdb holds only the in-frame ones, with some missing. The sample shows over 100,000 clones, about four fifths of them seen only once. Findings of the study overall: An analysis done earlier found most TCR beta V segments productive about 87% or about 30% of the time.

The sequenced sample was PBMCs. This clonotype originated in a male donor in good health and CMV-seronegative. The chain links TRBV6-1 to TRBJ1-2, with TRBD1 identical over 10 bases. CDR3 nucleotides: TGTGCCAGCAGTGTCCCGGGACAGGGGTTTTATGGCTACACCTTC. Protein product: CASSVPGQGFYGYTF.